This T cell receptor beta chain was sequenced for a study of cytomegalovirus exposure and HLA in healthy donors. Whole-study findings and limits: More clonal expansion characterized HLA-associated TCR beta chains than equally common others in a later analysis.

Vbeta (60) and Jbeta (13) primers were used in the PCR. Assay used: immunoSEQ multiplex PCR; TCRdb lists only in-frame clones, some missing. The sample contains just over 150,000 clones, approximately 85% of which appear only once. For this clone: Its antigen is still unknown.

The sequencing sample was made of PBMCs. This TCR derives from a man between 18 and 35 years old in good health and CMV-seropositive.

CDR3: CASSDSRTLGELFF. The CDR3 DNA follows: TGTGCCAGCAGTGACTCAAGGACTTTGGGGGAGCTGTTTTTT. The V and J genes are TRBV6-1 and TRBJ2-2; D is possibly TRBD2 (5 bases). Germline V gene sequence: CDR1 MNHNS, CDR2 SASEGT. The CDR3 contains 14 residues. Trimming took 3 bases from V and 8 from J, leaving 13 bases between them.